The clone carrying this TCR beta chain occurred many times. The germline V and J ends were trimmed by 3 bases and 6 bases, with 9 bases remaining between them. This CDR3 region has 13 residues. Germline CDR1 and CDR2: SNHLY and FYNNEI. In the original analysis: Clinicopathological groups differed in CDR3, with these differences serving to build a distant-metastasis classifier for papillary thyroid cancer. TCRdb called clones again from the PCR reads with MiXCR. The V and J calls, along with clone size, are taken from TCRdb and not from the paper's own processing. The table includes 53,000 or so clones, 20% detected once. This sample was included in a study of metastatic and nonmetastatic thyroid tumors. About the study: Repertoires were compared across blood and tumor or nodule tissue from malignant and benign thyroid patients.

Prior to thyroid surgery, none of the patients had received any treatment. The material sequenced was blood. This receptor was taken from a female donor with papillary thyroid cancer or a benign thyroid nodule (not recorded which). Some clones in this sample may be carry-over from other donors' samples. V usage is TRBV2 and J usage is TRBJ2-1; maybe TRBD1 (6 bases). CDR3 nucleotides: TGTGCCAGCAGTGACAGGGGATTCAATGAGCAGTTCTTC. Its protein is CASSDRGFNEQFF.